These 27 T cell receptor beta chains originate from one sample sequenced in a study of early T cells in non-severe SARS-CoV-2 infection. Each CDR3 protein is one row after TCRdb ran MiXCR on the 5' RACE reads. The table has around 55,000 distinct CDR3 sequences, 6.6% seen once. This specimen consisted of whole blood, obtained at baseline. The receptors stem from an adult who was a healthcare worker with PCR-confirmed SARS-CoV-2 infection or an uninfected control (not recorded which).

This clonotype was counted many times. The V call is TRBV5-5, the J call TRBJ1-1, with D uncertain. The V gene's germline CDR1 is SGHKS and CDR2 YYEKEE (reference sequence). The CDR3 covers 12 residues. V was cut by 7 bases and J by 8 bases, with 15 bases left in between. As DNA, the CDR3 is TGTGCCAGCTCTGCTTGGTCGGAGGAAGCTTTCTTT. This translates into CASSAWSEEAFF.

This clonotype was picked up many times. This chain links TRBV19 with TRBJ2-3, with 8 positions matching TRBD2. CDR1 is LNHDA and CDR2 is SQIVND in the germline V gene (reference sequence). The V and J ends lost 3 bases and 4 bases, in that order; junction bases with no gene match: 12. This CDR3 is 17 amino acids long. The CDR3 DNA reads as TGTGCCAGTAGTATTACCGTGAGCGGGGGTTCCCCAGATACGCAGTATTTT. It specifies CASSITVSGGSPDTQYF.

This chain joins TRBV28 and TRBJ2-1, with a weak D call TRBD2 (6 bases). CDR3 length equals 13 residues. CDR1 and CDR2 (germline): MDHEN, SYDVKM. Trimming stripped 3 bases from V and 5 bases from J, with 8 bases between. The DNA of the CDR3 is TGTGCCAGCAGTTTCCCGGGGGACAATGAGCAGTTCTTC. The encoded protein is CASSFPGDNEQFF.

This clonotype was picked up many times. The chain is built from TRBV10-2 and TRBJ2-1; D is perhaps TRBD1 or TRBD2 (5 bases each). CDR1 WSHSY and CDR2 SAAADI come from the germline V gene. The CDR3 spans 13 residues. Trimming cost V 10 bases and J 7 bases, with 17 bases left between them. CDR3 sequence reads: CATHPGRPNEQFF. CDR3 nucleotide sequence: TGCGCCACGCACCCGGGACGACCAAATGAGCAGTTCTTC.

This clonotype has more than one count but fewer than ten. The rearrangement links TRBV6-2 or TRBV6-3 to TRBJ1-1; D remains ambiguous. Germline CDR1 reads MNHEY; CDR2 reads SVGEGT. The germline V and J ends were trimmed by 1 base and 0 bases, with 6 bases remaining between them. This CDR3 region has 14 residues. CDR3 sequence (DNA): TGTGCCAGCAGTTACTTACAGATGAACACTGAAGCTTTCTTT. Translated, it gives CASSYLQMNTEAFF.

The chain combines TRBV28 with TRBJ1-6; no firm D call. Germline lookup yields CDR1 MDHEN and CDR2 SYDVKM. V shed 8 bases and J shed 7 bases, with 15 bases lying between them. This CDR3 has 14 amino acids. DNA of the CDR3: TGTGCCAGCGGAACCCCAGATGGCAATTCACCCCTCCACTTT. Encoded protein: CASGTPDGNSPLHF.

This clonotype appeared many times. The rearrangement uses TRBV7-3 and TRBJ1-6; 7 positions agree with TRBD1. J gave up 10 bases and V 2 bases, and 5 bases lay outside the gene matches. Germline CDR1 is SGHTA and CDR2 is FQGTGA. This CDR3 is built from 14 residues. The CDR3 DNA is TGTGCCAGCAGCTTACGGCAGGGGGAGTCACCCCTCCACTTT. This gives the protein CASSLRQGESPLHF.

This clonotype was recorded at least ten times. V usage is TRBV6-2 or TRBV6-3 and J usage is TRBJ1-1, with 10 bases matching TRBD1. Germline lookup yields CDR1 MNHEY and CDR2 SVGEGT. J gave up 0 bases and V 8 bases, and 9 bases lay outside the gene matches. The CDR3 is made up of 16 amino acids. In DNA form, the CDR3 reads TGTGCCAGCGGGGACAGGGGCCTAACCATGAACACTGAAGCTTTCTTT. It encodes CASGDRGLTMNTEAFF.

This clonotype was counted only a few times. V is TRBV7-9 and J is TRBJ2-3; the D gene is possibly TRBD2 (5 bases). V was pared by 5 bases and J by 3 bases, with 12 bases between. The germline CDR1 and CDR2 sequences are SEHNR and FQNEAQ (reference sequence). The CDR3 loop spans 14 amino acids. For the CDR3, the DNA is TGTGCCAGCAGCGTGGGAGTCCTTACAGATACGCAGTATTTT. Amino acid sequence: CASSVGVLTDTQYF.

The table lists this clonotype with a few counts. The chain has TRBV18 and TRBJ2-1; D unresolved. The germline gives CDR1 KGHSH, CDR2 LQKENI. Trimming shortened V by 2 bases and J by 0 bases, and 11 bases separated the two germline ends. This CDR3 is built from 16 residues. For the CDR3, the DNA is TGTGCCAGCTCACCATTATTAACAAGCTCCTACAATGAGCAGTTCTTC. Translated, it gives CASSPLLTSSYNEQFF.

The chain uses TRBV6-5 and TRBJ2-7; the match to TRBD2 covers 11 bases. Germline loops: CDR1 MNHEY, CDR2 SVGAGI. V gave up 6 bases and J gave up 3 bases; unmatched junction bases: 13. CDR3 length: 17 residues. In nucleotides, the CDR3 is TGTGCCAGCAGCCGACTAGGGACTAGCGGTAGAATCTACGAGCAGTACTTC. Amino acid sequence: CASSRLGTSGRIYEQYF.

This clonotype has more than one count but fewer than ten. V usage is TRBV11-3 and J usage is TRBJ2-1, with TRBD1 matching over 9 bases. J was trimmed by 10 bases and V by 5 bases; bases with no gene match: 9. In germline, CDR1 is SGHNT, CDR2 YENEEA. This CDR3 contains 14 residues. CDR3 in amino acids: CASSPRTGVMEQFF. The CDR3 DNA is TGTGCCAGCAGCCCTAGGACAGGGGTCATGGAGCAGTTCTTC.

There are many counts of this clonotype. The CDR3, as DNA: TGCACATGGGGGGACACAGATACGCAGTATTTT. This gives the protein CTWGDTDTQYF. The chain has TRBV29-1 and TRBJ2-3; D might be TRBD2 (6 bases). The V gene's germline CDR1 is SQVTM and CDR2 ANQGSEA. The CDR3 consists of 11 residues.

This clonotype came up a few times. This chain links TRBV4-3 with TRBJ1-3, with D hard to call. CDR3 length: 18 amino acids. Germline loops: CDR1 LGHNA, CDR2 YSLEER. The ends were cut back, 0 bases at V and 1 base at J, with 16 bases in the middle. The CDR3 nucleotides read TGCGCCAGCAGCCAAGATCCCCCGGGAACAAGGTCTGGAAACACCATATATTTT. Protein: CASSQDPPGTRSGNTIYF.

This rearrangement joins TRBV7-2 to TRBJ2-7, with 9 bases lining up with TRBD2. The germline CDR1 and CDR2 sequences are SGHTA and FQGNSA. V lost 2 bases to trimming and J lost 3 bases; unmatched junction nucleotides: 2. The CDR3 covers 14 residues. CDR3 amino acids: CASSLLAGVYEQYF. The DNA of the CDR3 is TGTGCCAGCAGCTTATTAGCGGGGGTCTACGAGCAGTACTTC.

This clonotype occurred many times. The chain is built from TRBV4-1 and TRBJ2-1, with D perhaps TRBD2 (5 bases). There are 14 residues in the CDR3. Germline-derived CDR1 and CDR2 are MGHRA and YSYEKL. V was pared by 4 bases and J by 12 bases, with 19 bases between. CDR3 protein: CASSPSLPLGRQFF. As DNA, the CDR3 is TGCGCCAGCAGCCCTTCGCTCCCTCTGGGGAGGCAGTTCTTC.

There are many counts of this clonotype. The chain joins TRBV29-1 to TRBJ2-5; no clear D. Germline V gene lookup returns CDR1 SQVTM and CDR2 ANQGSEA. This CDR3 is built from 12 residues. The V gene lost 6 bases and the J gene lost 1 base, with 9 bases spanning the gap. The CDR3: CSVWAAQETQYF. As DNA, the CDR3 is TGCAGCGTCTGGGCAGCCCAAGAGACCCAGTACTTC.

This sequence joins TRBV24-1 and TRBJ2-4, with 8 bases lining up with TRBD1. The CDR3 length is 15 residues. V lost 2 bases and J lost 7; bases outside the gene matches: 6. Germline CDR1 and CDR2: KGHDR and SFDVKD. The CDR3: CATSDSRQGSNIQYF. The DNA for the CDR3 is TGTGCCACCAGTGATTCCCGACAGGGGTCGAACATTCAGTACTTC.

There are many counts of this clonotype. This chain connects TRBV20-1 to TRBJ1-2; D remains ambiguous. The length of the CDR3 is 13 residues. Germline V CDR1 and CDR2: DFQATT, SNEGSKA (reference sequence). Trimming cost V 6 bases and J 0 bases, with 11 bases left between them. CDR3 nucleotides: TGCAGTGCCCCGGACGGAGCTAACTATGGCTACACCTTC. It specifies CSAPDGANYGYTF.

In this sample, this clonotype turned up a few times. The chain links TRBV29-1 to TRBJ2-5; TRBD1 aligns across 8 bases. CDR3 length: 12 residues. Germline V gene sequence: CDR1 SQVTM, CDR2 ANQGSEA. The junction had 3 bases not matched to a gene; V was cut back by 7 bases and J by 2 bases. In nucleotides, the CDR3 is TGCAGCGCAAGGACAGGGCAAGAGACCCAGTACTTC. This encodes CSARTGQETQYF.

This clonotype has only a few counts. This chain links TRBV18 with TRBJ2-2; the D is unclear. Trimming removed 6 bases at V and 3 bases at J, with 14 bases between. This CDR3 is 15 amino acids long. CDR1 is KGHSH, CDR2 LQKENI, per germline. CDR3 DNA sequence: TGTGCCAGCTCCCTGCCATCAGCATACACCGGGGAGCTGTTTTTT. Amino acids: CASSLPSAYTGELFF.

V and J are TRBV5-6 and TRBJ1-6, with a possible D match to TRBD1 (5 bases). This CDR3 region has 15 residues. Between the trimmed V and J ends, which lost 2 bases and 4 bases, there was a span of 10 bases. The germline V gene has CDR1 SGHDT and CDR2 YYEEEE. In DNA, the CDR3 is TGTGCCAGCAGCTTACAGGACCTTTATAATTCACCCCTCCACTTT. It codes for CASSLQDLYNSPLHF.

The chain combines TRBV5-1 with TRBJ1-5; D not certain. The V and J ends lost 4 bases and 0 bases respectively, with 11 bases between them. This CDR3 has 15 residues. Germline CDR1 reads SGHRS; CDR2 reads YFSETQ. The CDR3 region has the DNA TGCGCCAGCAGCCCGGGAGCTGATAGCAATCAGCCCCAGCATTTT. Its translation is CASSPGADSNQPQHF. Full variable domain (missing parts from reference TRBV5-1 and TRBJ1-5): KAGVTQTPRYLIKTRGQQVTLSCSPISGHRSVSWYQQTPGQGLQFLFEYFSETQRNKGNFPGRFSGRQFSNSRSEMNVSTLELGDSALYLCASSPGADSNQPQHFGDGTRLSIL.

This clonotype showed up just a few times. J is TRBJ2-5 and V is TRBV4-3; D unresolved. V was shortened by 4 bases and J by 5 bases, with 17 bases between the two germline ends. The germline gives CDR1 LGHNA, CDR2 YSLEER. The CDR3 has 15 residues. The CDR3, as DNA: TGCGCCAGCAGCCGTTCCGGAGATTGGGTCGAGACCCAGTACTTC. Its protein product is CASSRSGDWVETQYF.

This clonotype was counted ten times or more. The chain has TRBV27 and TRBJ2-5, with 15 bases lining up with TRBD2. CDR3 length: 16 residues. With V trimmed by 5 bases and J by 2 bases, 3 bases remained unmatched. Germline-derived CDR1 and CDR2 are MNHEY and SMNVEV (reference sequence). CDR3 nucleotide sequence: TGTGCCAGCAGTGGACTAGCGGGGGGGAGACAAGAGACCCAGTACTTC. Its protein product is CASSGLAGGRQETQYF.

This clonotype was counted at least ten times. V usage is TRBV7-2 and J usage is TRBJ1-6, with TRBD1 as a possible D gene (5 bases). V lost 10 bases and J 5 bases, leaving 15 bases between the germline ends. Per germline, CDR1 SGHTA and CDR2 FQGNSA. The CDR3 is 14 residues long. The CDR3 nucleotides are TGTGCCACCCGCCGGCAGGGAAATAATTCACCCCTCCACTTT. As protein: CATRRQGNNSPLHF. Full variable domain (missing parts from reference TRBV7-2 and TRBJ1-6): GAGVSQSPSNKVTEKGKDVELRCDPISGHTALYWYRQSLGQGLEFLIYFQGNSAPDKSGLPSDRFSAERTGGSVSTLTIQRTQQEDSAVYLCATRRQGNNSPLHFGNGTRLTVT.

In its sample, this clonotype was seen many times. The chain has TRBV11-3 and TRBJ2-3; D call uncertain. Germline CDR1 SGHNT, CDR2 YENEEA. This CDR3 is built from 14 residues. Trimming cost V 1 base and J 7 bases, with 12 bases left between them. CDR3: CASSLGGFSNTQYF. In nucleotides, the CDR3 is TGTGCCAGCAGCTTAGGAGGCTTTTCGAATACGCAGTATTTT.